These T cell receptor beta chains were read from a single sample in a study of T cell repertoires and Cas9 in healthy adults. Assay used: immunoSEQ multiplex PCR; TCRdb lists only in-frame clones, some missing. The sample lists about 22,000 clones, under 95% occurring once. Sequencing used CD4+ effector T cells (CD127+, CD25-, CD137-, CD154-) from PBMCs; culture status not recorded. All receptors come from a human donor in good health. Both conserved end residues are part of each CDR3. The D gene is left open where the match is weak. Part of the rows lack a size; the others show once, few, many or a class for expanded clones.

CDR3aa: CARSGGTGGLGGYGYTF
CDR3nt: TGTGCCAGAAGCGGCGGGACAGGGGGATTAGGAGGATATGGCTACACCTTC
abundance: -
j_gene: TRBJ1-2
d_gene: TRBD1
v_gene: TRBV5-3

CDR3aa: CASSPTGDGGEQYF
CDR3nt: TGTGCCAGCAGCCCGACAGGGGACGGCGGCGAGCAGTACTTC
abundance: -
j_gene: TRBJ2-7
d_gene: TRBD1
v_gene: TRBV2

CDR3aa: CSVVRLEGANGYTF
CDR3nt: TGCAGCGTTGTCAGGTTGGAGGGGGCAAATGGCTACACCTTC
abundance: -
j_gene: TRBJ1-2
d_gene: TRBD1
v_gene: TRBV29-1

CDR3aa: CSVVTQNALIATEQFF
CDR3nt: TGCAGCGTTGTTACCCAGAACGCCCTCATCGCGACTGAGCAGTTCTTC
abundance: -
j_gene: TRBJ2-1
d_gene: -
v_gene: TRBV29-1

CDR3aa: CASTRLGTGGDNEQFF
CDR3nt: TGTGCCAGCACCCGACTTGGGACAGGGGGGGACAATGAGCAGTTCTTC
abundance: -
j_gene: TRBJ2-1
d_gene: TRBD1
v_gene: TRBV28

CDR3aa: CASSIQGARGTGELFF
CDR3nt: TGCGCCAGCAGCATCCAGGGGGCTCGGGGCACCGGGGAGCTGTTTTTT
abundance: -
j_gene: TRBJ2-2
d_gene: TRBD1
v_gene: TRBV5-1

CDR3aa: CASSKGPGGVYGYTF
CDR3nt: TGTGCCAGTAGTAAGGGTCCAGGCGGGGTCTATGGCTACACCTTC
abundance: few
j_gene: TRBJ1-2
d_gene: -
v_gene: TRBV19

CDR3aa: CASSPIYTVTGGNQPQHF
CDR3nt: TGTGCCAGCTCACCTATATATACCGTGACGGGTGGCAATCAGCCCCAGCATTTT
abundance: -
j_gene: TRBJ1-5
d_gene: -
v_gene: TRBV18

CDR3aa: CASRSGTSDYNEQFF
CDR3nt: TGCGCCAGCAGGTCCGGGACTAGCGACTACAATGAGCAGTTCTTC
abundance: few
j_gene: TRBJ2-1
d_gene: TRBD2
v_gene: TRBV5-1

CDR3aa: CASSPGRNTEAFF
CDR3nt: TGTGCCAGTAGTCCCGGGAGGAACACTGAAGCTTTCTTT
abundance: -
j_gene: TRBJ1-1
d_gene: -
v_gene: TRBV19

CDR3aa: CASSWGGGAADTQYF
CDR3nt: TGCGCCAGCAGCTGGGGAGGGGGGGCCGCAGATACGCAGTATTTT
abundance: once
j_gene: TRBJ2-3
d_gene: -
v_gene: TRBV5-1

CDR3aa: CASSFSWGRASPLEVFGANVLTF
CDR3nt: TGTGCCAGCAGTTTCTCCTGGGGGAGGGCTTCCCCTCTGGAGGTGTTTGGGGCCAACGTCCTGACTTTC
abundance: -
j_gene: TRBJ2-6
d_gene: TRBD2
v_gene: TRBV28

CDR3aa: CASRGGQGQQYF
CDR3nt: TGTGCCAGCAGAGGGGGACAGGGCCAGCAGTACTTC
abundance: -
j_gene: TRBJ2-7
d_gene: TRBD1
v_gene: TRBV28

CDR3aa: CASSRSRLADQETQYF
CDR3nt: TGCGCCAGCAGCCGGAGCCGACTAGCGGATCAAGAGACCCAGTACTTC
abundance: -
j_gene: TRBJ2-5
d_gene: TRBD2
v_gene: TRBV5-1

CDR3aa: CASSRDRGLDYGYTF
CDR3nt: TGTGCCAGTAGTAGGGACAGGGGATTGGACTATGGCTACACCTTC
abundance: -
j_gene: TRBJ1-2
d_gene: TRBD1
v_gene: TRBV19

CDR3aa: CASSSGTGFNQPQHF
CDR3nt: TGTGCCAGCAGCTCTGGGACAGGATTCAATCAGCCCCAGCATTTT
abundance: -
j_gene: TRBJ1-5
d_gene: TRBD1
v_gene: TRBV7-9

CDR3aa: CASSQERGRYEQYF
CDR3nt: TGTGCCAGCAGCCAAGAGAGGGGGAGGTACGAGCAGTACTTC
abundance: -
j_gene: TRBJ2-7
d_gene: -
v_gene: TRBV4-2

CDR3aa: CASSAGGPSSYNEQFF
CDR3nt: TGTGCCAGCAGCGCCGGGGGACCGAGCTCCTACAATGAGCAGTTCTTC
abundance: -
j_gene: TRBJ2-1
d_gene: -
v_gene: TRBV9

CDR3aa: CASSEQGSTGELFF
CDR3nt: TGTGCCAGCAGTGAACAGGGATCAACCGGGGAGCTGTTTTTT
abundance: -
j_gene: TRBJ2-2
d_gene: -
v_gene: TRBV6-4

CDR3aa: CASRGQRGNTEAFF
CDR3nt: TGTGCCAGTAGGGGACAGAGAGGGAACACTGAAGCTTTCTTT
abundance: -
j_gene: TRBJ1-1
d_gene: TRBD1
v_gene: TRBV19

CDR3aa: CASRGLSGANVLTF
CDR3nt: TGCGCCAGCAGAGGGCTCTCTGGGGCCAACGTCCTGACTTTC
abundance: -
j_gene: TRBJ2-6
d_gene: -
v_gene: TRBV4-1

CDR3aa: CASSLQVDYGYTF
CDR3nt: TGTGCCAGCAGTTTACAGGTGGACTATGGCTACACCTTC
abundance: -
j_gene: TRBJ1-2
d_gene: -
v_gene: TRBV6-5

CDR3aa: CASSVEGIVAEAFF
CDR3nt: TGTGCCAGCAGCGTCGAGGGGATCGTCGCTGAAGCTTTCTTT
abundance: -
j_gene: TRBJ1-1
d_gene: -
v_gene: TRBV9